The clone carrying this T cell receptor beta chain was detected a few times. The antigen remains unidentified. The junction and the germline gene differ at one end; a read error may be behind it. Relying on iRepertoire HTBI primers and Arm-PCR of CDR3 regions, the team built TCR beta libraries. TCRdb itself ran the multiplex PCR reads through MiXCR, one entry per CDR3 protein. Among some 430,000 distinct CDR3 sequences listed, about 22% were seen once. Described time point: persistent/refractory GD, antithyroid drugs over 5 years with positive TRAb. From PBMCs, RNA was extracted and then used to make the TCR library. CDR3 length equals 14 residues. The germline V gene encodes CDR1 MNHEY and CDR2 SVGAGI. The data belong to a study of regulatory T cells in long-lasting Graves disease. In the study overall: Patients met the persistent Graves' disease definition after over 5 years of antithyroid drugs with positive TSH receptor antibodies. Notes on the study in general: The persistent group shared fewer than 3,500 public clonotypes, more than the roughly 970 shared by new patients. Under persistent disease, TRBV28, TRBJ1-2 and TRBJ2-5 were used preferentially.

The clonotype originates from a female donor with Graves disease. Sequencing used peripheral blood mononuclear cells (PBMCs), obtained when the disease was refractory, from a patient treated with antithyroid drugs. This chain connects TRBV6-5 to TRBJ1-2; D unresolved. The CDR3 region is CAGSSLGSLGGYTF. CDR3 DNA sequence: TGTGCCGGCAGTTCGCTCGGGTCGCTCGGCGGCTACACCTTC.